This is a list of T cell receptor beta chains from one sample in a study of cytomegalovirus exposure and HLA in healthy donors. The table came from immunoSEQ multiplex PCR; TCRdb's copy has only in-frame clones and leaves some out. In the table there are about 76,000 clones, 81% of which are singletons. What was sequenced was PBMCs. The receptor set was obtained from a woman in her 30s in good health and CMV-seronegative. The CDR3 runs from the conserved cysteine through the conserved F or W. The D gene is left open where the match is weak. Clone size appears in some rows only: once, few, many, or a class for an expanded clone.

D	V	J	size	DNA	CDR3
TRBD2	TRBV29-1	TRBJ2-1	NA	TGCAGCGTTGAAGAGCAGCGGGAGGACAATGAGCAGTTCTTC	CSVEEQREDNEQFF
TRBD2	TRBV30	TRBJ2-1	NA	TGTGCCTGGAGCCCCGGACTAGTCTACAATGAGCAGTTCTTC	CAWSPGLVYNEQFF
NA	TRBV10-3	TRBJ2-1	NA	TGTGCCATCAGTGAGGCTCAGGCCAGCTCCTACAATGAGCAGTTCTTC	CAISEAQASSYNEQFF
NA	TRBV10-1	TRBJ2-3	NA	TGCGCCAGCGGGAGGGACACTTCCACAGATACGCAGTATTTT	CASGRDTSTDTQYF
TRBD2	TRBV29-1	TRBJ2-2	NA	TGCAGCGTACCGGGACTAGCGGGAGGTGGGCTGTTTTTT	CSVPGLAGGGLFF
NA	TRBV11-2	TRBJ1-4	NA	TGTGCCAGCAGCGCCGTAAGGTCCAGGGGCGGGGGTGAAAAACTGTTTTTT	CASSAVRSRGGGEKLFF
TRBD2	TRBV4-1	TRBJ2-7	NA	TGCGCCAGCAGCCAAGGTCGGGAGGGGGCCTACGAGCAGTACTTC	CASSQGREGAYEQYF
NA	TRBV6-6	TRBJ1-1	NA	TGTGCCAGCAGTTACTCGGTTTGGTTCAGGGGCACTGAAGCTTTCTTT	CASSYSVWFRGTEAFF
NA	TRBV15	TRBJ2-7	NA	TGTGCCACCAGCAGAGCAGGGGACCTGTCCTACGAGCAGTACTTC	CATSRAGDLSYEQYF
TRBD2	TRBV19	TRBJ2-1	once	TGTGCCAGTAGGAGGGCGGGAGGGCCTCCCGGTGAGCAGTTCTTC	CASRRAGGPPGEQFF
NA	TRBV30	TRBJ1-6	NA	TGTGCCTGGAGTGTACTAAAAGGGGGTAATTCACCCCTCCACTTT	CAWSVLKGGNSPLHF
TRBD1	TRBV14	TRBJ2-7	NA	TGTGCCAGCAGTAAGATTGGGAGACAGGGAAGGTACGAGCAGTACTTC	CASSKIGRQGRYEQYF
TRBD2	TRBV29-1	TRBJ2-7	NA	TGCAGCCAGGCGGGAGTTATTATCTACGAGCAGTACTTC	CSQAGVIIYEQYF
TRBD2	TRBV11-2	TRBJ2-5	few	TGTGCCAGCAGCTTACCAACTAGCGGCCAAGAGACCCAGTACTTC	CASSLPTSGQETQYF
NA	TRBV5-4	TRBJ2-7	NA	TGTGCCAGCAGCTTGGCTCAGGGCTCCTACGAGCAGTACTTC	CASSLAQGSYEQYF
TRBD2	TRBV5-4	TRBJ2-2	NA	TGTGCCAGCACCCCCCGGACTAGCGGGAACACCGGGGAGCTGTTTTTT	CASTPRTSGNTGELFF
NA	TRBV5-1	TRBJ2-3	NA	TGCGCCAGCAGCTTGGCCGTTTCGGGGGATACGCAGTATTTT	CASSLAVSGDTQYF
NA	TRBV9	TRBJ2-1	NA	TGTGCCAGCAGCGCCGAAGGGGATGGATCCTACAATGAGCAGTTCTTC	CASSAEGDGSYNEQFF
TRBD2	TRBV5-1	TRBJ2-2	NA	TGCGCCAGCAGCTTGATGTCAGCGGGAGGAACCGGGGAGCTGTTTTTT	CASSLMSAGGTGELFF
TRBD1	TRBV6-5	TRBJ1-2	once	TGTGCCAGCAGTTACTCCCGGGACAGATATGGCTACACCTTC	CASSYSRDRYGYTF
TRBD2	TRBV28	TRBJ2-2	NA	TGTGCCAGCAGTTTGGGGGCGGGAGGAGCGACCACCGGGGAGCTGTTTTTT	CASSLGAGGATTGELFF
NA	TRBV5-1	TRBJ1-5	NA	TGCGCCAGCACTCGTACGGTAAACAATCAGCCCCAGCATTTT	CASTRTVNNQPQHF
TRBD1	TRBV5-4	TRBJ2-2	once	TGTGCCAGCAGCCCCGTAGGGACAGGGAACACCGGGGAGCTGTTTTTT	CASSPVGTGNTGELFF
TRBD2	TRBV2	TRBJ2-7	NA	TGTGCCAGCGGGTTGGGCGGGAGCTACGAGCAGTACTTC	CASGLGGSYEQYF
TRBD2	TRBV7-6	TRBJ2-5	few	TGTGCCAGCAGCTTAGCGCGTGTAGCGGGAGGCGAAGAGACCCAGTACTTC	CASSLARVAGGEETQYF
NA	TRBV2	TRBJ1-3	NA	TGTGCCAGCAGTGAGAGACAGTTCTCTGGAAACACCATATATTTT	CASSERQFSGNTIYF
NA	TRBV28	TRBJ1-1	NA	TGTGCCAGCAGTTTGAAGGAGGGTGAAGCTTTCTTT	CASSLKEGEAFF
NA	TRBV30	TRBJ2-7	NA	TGTGCCTGGAGAAGGAGCTCCTACGAGCAGTACTTC	CAWRRSSYEQYF
NA	TRBV5-1	TRBJ2-3	NA	TGCGCCAGCAGCCCATACCAGGGGCTAGTAGATACGCAGTATTTT	CASSPYQGLVDTQYF
TRBD2	TRBV5-1	TRBJ2-1	NA	TGCGCCAGCAGCCCCAGGGCTAGCGGCGATGAGCAGTTCTTC	CASSPRASGDEQFF
NA	TRBV28	TRBJ1-5	few	TGTGCCAGCCACCCCCCAGGCGGGCATCAGCCCCAGCATTTT	CASHPPGGHQPQHF